Below, 16 T cell receptor beta chains from the same sample are listed, as sequenced in a study of vaccination and CD4 T cells after COVID-19. Treatment given: roughly 10-day PBMC culture with coronavirus spike peptide pools or control peptides (ViraFEST assay). During the years 2011-2018, before the COVID-19 pandemic, the unexposed donor's CD4+ T cells were collected. For these receptors, no antigen is known. Scientists ran DNA taken from cultured CD4+ T cells through the Oncomine TCR Beta short-read assay for sequencing. The authors extracted genomic DNA from cultured CD4+ T cells. TCRdb re-called the PCR reads with MiXCR, one entry per CDR3 protein. The data hold thousands of distinct CDR3 sequences, with under 35% observed a single time. Sequencing input: CD4+ T cells from blood, cultured in vitro. The receptors come from a human donor in good health.

This chain uses TRBV7-2 with TRBJ2-1; D remains ambiguous. The ends were cut back, 1 base at V and 9 bases at J, with 7 bases in the middle. In germline, CDR1 is SGHTA, CDR2 FQGNSA. This CDR3 region has 12 residues. CDR3 in amino acids: CASSLVTREQFF. For the CDR3, the DNA is TGTGCCAGCAGCTTAGTGACTCGTGAGCAGTTCTTC. Combining the CDR3 with reference TRBV7-2 and TRBJ2-1 gives the whole variable domain GAGVSQSPSNKVTEKGKDVELRCDPISGHTALYWYRQSLGQGLEFLIYFQGNSAPDKSGLPSDRFSAERTGGSVSTLTIQRTQQEDSAVYLCASSLVTREQFFGPGTRLTVL.

The V gene is TRBV6-4, the J gene TRBJ2-1; D gene ambiguous. CDR3 length: 13 amino acids. Trimming shortened V by 2 bases and J by 0 bases, and 2 bases separated the two germline ends. CDR1 is MRHNA, CDR2 SNTAGT, per germline. The CDR3 sequence is CASSDSSYNEQFF. The CDR3 DNA reads TGTGCCAGCAGTGACAGCTCCTACAATGAGCAGTTCTTC.

The CDR3 sequence: CATSDSSHNEQFF. The DNA for the CDR3 is TGTGCCACCAGTGATTCATCCCACAATGAGCAGTTCTTC. This chain connects TRBV24-1 to TRBJ2-1; D unclear. The germline V gene has CDR1 KGHDR and CDR2 SFDVKD. Deletions cut 2 bases from V and 5 bases from J, with 6 bases between. The CDR3 has 13 amino acids.

This chain joins TRBV19 and TRBJ1-3; the D is unclear. Germline V CDR1 and CDR2: LNHDA, SQIVND (reference sequence). The CDR3 length is 16 residues. V lost 4 bases, J lost 0 bases, and 13 bases lay in between. The chain's CDR3 is CASSKLRLDSGNTIYF. CDR3 in DNA: TGTGCCAGTAGTAAATTGAGATTGGACTCTGGAAACACCATATATTTT.

This clonotype was detected a few times. V and J are TRBV4-3 and TRBJ2-3; D gene uncertain. V lost 1 base, J lost 4 bases, and 0 bases lay in between. Germline V gene sequence: CDR1 LGHNA, CDR2 YSLEER. The CDR3 contains 11 residues. The CDR3 spells CASSQADTQYF. In nucleotides, the CDR3 is TGCGCCAGCAGCCAAGCAGATACGCAGTATTTT.

The rearrangement links TRBV12-3 or TRBV12-4 to TRBJ2-2; 10 bases align to TRBD1. V shed 4 bases, J shed 9 bases, and the junction held 11 bases outside the gene matches. This CDR3 has 16 amino acids. CDR3 region: CASSSNRDRGHRELFF. The CDR3 region has the DNA TGTGCCAGCAGTTCCAACCGGGACAGGGGCCACCGGGAGCTGTTTTTT.

The chain has TRBV10-3 and TRBJ1-2; weak D call: TRBD1 (5 bases). The CDR3 has 12 residues. From germline, CDR1 is ENHRY and CDR2 SYGVKD. The V end lost 8 bases, the J end lost 3 bases, and 10 bases lay between the germline ends. The CDR3: CAIPGVYYGYTF. The DNA of the CDR3 is TGTGCCATCCCGGGGGTTTACTATGGCTACACCTTC.

V gene TRBV7-9 combines with J gene TRBJ1-5, with D uncertain. The V end was cut by 3 bases, the J end by 5 bases, with 8 bases between. The CDR3 contains 13 residues. The germline V gene has CDR1 SEHNR and CDR2 FQNEAQ (reference sequence). The CDR3 protein is CASSLGSHQPQHF. In DNA, the CDR3 is TGTGCCAGCAGCTTGGGCAGTCATCAGCCCCAGCATTTT.

This clonotype has just a few counts. The chain recombines TRBV7-2 with TRBJ2-3, with 8 bases lining up with TRBD1. The J segment lost 3 bases and the V segment lost 7 bases, leaving 6 bases of the junction unmatched. CDR3 size: 14 residues. Germline V gene data show CDR1 as SGHTA and CDR2 as FQGNSA. CDR3 in DNA: TGTGCCAGCAACCAGGACAGGGCGACAGATACGCAGTATTTT. Translating it yields CASNQDRATDTQYF.

The genes are TRBV28 and TRBJ1-2; 7 bases agree with TRBD1. Germline V gene sequence: CDR1 MDHEN, CDR2 SYDVKM. CDR3 length equals 16 residues. Trimming removed 8 bases from V and 7 bases from J; junction bases left unmatched: 19. The CDR3 region has the DNA TGTGCCAGCCTCAACCTAAGACCGGGACAGCGAACTGGCTACACCTTC. It yields the protein CASLNLRPGQRTGYTF.

This clonotype was counted between two and nine times. This chain uses TRBV7-3 with TRBJ1-6; possibly TRBD1 for D (5 bases). The V gene lost 5 bases and the J gene lost 11 bases, with 16 bases spanning the gap. There are 14 residues in the CDR3. Germline V gene lookup returns CDR1 SGHTA and CDR2 FQGTGA. The CDR3 sequence is CASSAQGLRPPLHF. The DNA of the CDR3 is TGTGCCAGCAGCGCCCAGGGTTTGAGGCCACCCCTCCACTTT.

With respect to this clonotype: Relative to the germline gene, one junction end is altered; a read error may explain this. The chain has TRBV7-2 and TRBJ2-1, with a possible D match to TRBD2 (7 bases). Per the germline V gene, CDR1 is SGHTA and CDR2 is FQGNSA. This CDR3 has 16 amino acids. CDR3 sequence reads: CVSSLGGRTSRNEQFF. Written as DNA, the CDR3 is TGTGTCAGCAGCTTAGGGGGGCGGACTAGTAGGAATGAGCAGTTCTTC. The variable domain in full, with the rest retrieved from reference TRBV7-2 and TRBJ2-1, is GAGVSQSPSNKVTEKGKDVELRCDPISGHTALYWYRQSLGQGLEFLIYFQGNSAPDKSGLPSDRFSAERTGGSVSTLTIQRTQQEDSAVYLCVSSLGGRTSRNEQFFGPGTRLTVL.

The rearrangement joins TRBV15 to TRBJ2-1, with TRBD2 matching 9 bases. Trimming at V came to 0 bases and at J to 9 bases, leaving 6 bases not matched to a gene. The germline V gene encodes CDR1 LNHNV and CDR2 YYDKDF (reference sequence). The CDR3 covers 15 residues. This chain's CDR3 is CATSRDGSGSPEQFF. CDR3 nucleotides: TGTGCCACCAGCAGAGATGGTAGCGGGAGTCCTGAGCAGTTCTTC.

This clonotype was picked up a small number of times. The rearrangement uses TRBV2 and TRBJ2-7; TRBD2 aligns across 9 bases. The V and J ends lost 5 bases and 7 bases, in that order; junction bases with no gene match: 12. CDR3 length: 15 amino acids. The germline V gene encodes CDR1 SNHLY and CDR2 FYNNEI. CDR3 region: CASSTGGLAGSEQYF. The CDR3 coding sequence is TGTGCCAGCAGTACCGGGGGGCTAGCGGGGAGTGAGCAGTACTTC. Complete variable domain (other parts from reference TRBV2 and TRBJ2-7): EPEVTQTPSHQVTQMGQEVILRCVPISNHLYFYWYRQILGQKVEFLVSFYNNEISEKSEIFDDQFSVERPDGSNFTLKIRSTKLEDSAMYFCASSTGGLAGSEQYFGPGTRLTVT.

The chain has TRBV20-1 and TRBJ2-7, with TRBD1 matching over 10 bases. J gave up 1 base and V 0 bases, and 3 bases lay outside the gene matches. This CDR3 is 15 amino acids long. The germline CDR1 and CDR2 sequences are DFQATT and SNEGSKA (reference sequence). CDR3 nucleotide sequence: TGCAGTGCTAGAGATCAGGGACAGGGGTCCTACGAGCAGTACTTC. Translation gives CSARDQGQGSYEQYF.

The chain recombines TRBV20-1 with TRBJ2-1; 11 bases agree with TRBD2. CDR3 length: 19 residues. Germline trimming cut 3 bases from V and 0 bases from J; bases unmatched to any gene: 13. Germline-derived CDR1 and CDR2 are DFQATT and SNEGSKA (reference sequence). The CDR3 coding sequence is TGCAGTGCTAGGTTAGACGGGACTAGCGGATCGAGCTCCTACAATGAGCAGTTCTTC. Translating gives CSARLDGTSGSSSYNEQFF.